The next 8 T cell receptor beta chains were all read from a single sample in a study of Ad26.COV2.S vaccination and SARS-CoV-2 variants. The protocol was immunoSEQ multiplex PCR, while the TCRdb copy is restricted to in-frame clones and leaves out a portion. Found here are some 350,000 clones, about 91% of them singletons; the top ten hold 3.5% to 4.5%. The sample here was peripheral blood, taken after recovery from COVID-19. Source of these receptors: a human donor who had recovered from COVID-19.

This chain links TRBV19 with TRBJ2-7, with 7 bases fitting TRBD2. The germline gives CDR1 LNHDA, CDR2 SQIVND (reference sequence). The CDR3 contains 17 residues. The junction had 17 bases not matched to a gene; V was cut back by 3 bases and J by 6 bases. DNA of the CDR3: TGTGCCAGTAGTATGGGGGGGTCACCCGTCGAGGCCAGCGAGCAGTACTTC. Its protein is CASSMGGSPVEASEQYF.

The chain employs TRBV18 and TRBJ1-4; D not resolved. Germline CDR1 is KGHSH and CDR2 is LQKENI. V was shortened by 0 bases and J by 4 bases, with 3 bases between the two germline ends. There are 13 residues in the CDR3. The CDR3 DNA is TGTGCCAGCTCACCACCGAGTAATGAAAAACTGTTTTTT. Protein product: CASSPPSNEKLFF.

The chain couples TRBV11-2 to TRBJ1-4, with D perhaps TRBD1 (6 bases). The CDR3 runs to 14 residues. V dropped 1 base and J dropped 8 bases, with 11 bases sitting between them. CDR1 and CDR2 from the germline V gene are SGHAT and FQNNGV. Written as DNA, the CDR3 is TGTGCCAGCAGCTTAGGGGCAGGGGAGGAAAAACTGTTTTTT. Its translation is CASSLGAGEEKLFF.

The V call is TRBV5-6, the J call TRBJ1-2, with a tentative D call TRBD1 (6 bases). The V gene lost 0 bases and the J gene lost 7 bases, with 13 bases spanning the gap. The germline V gene has CDR1 SGHDT and CDR2 YYEEEE. The CDR3 loop spans 14 amino acids. The DNA of the CDR3 is TGTGCCAGCAGCTTGGCCAGGGGACTTCTTGGCTACACCTTC. This codes for CASSLARGLLGYTF.

The V gene is TRBV9, the J gene TRBJ1-6; D is unresolved. Trimming stripped 2 bases from V and 0 bases from J, with 6 bases between. The germline V gene encodes CDR1 SGDLS and CDR2 YYNGEE. This CDR3 is built from 15 residues. CDR3 residues: CASSVESSYNSPLHF. The CDR3 DNA reads as TGTGCCAGCAGCGTCGAGAGCTCCTATAATTCACCCCTCCACTTT. Full variable domain (missing parts from reference TRBV9 and TRBJ1-6): DSGVTQTPKHLITATGQRVTLRCSPRSGDLSVYWYQQSLDQGLQFLIQYYNGEERAKGNILERFSAQQFPDLHSELNLSSLELGDSALYFCASSVESSYNSPLHFGNGTRLTVT.

The genes are TRBV6-5 and TRBJ2-1; weak D call: TRBD2 (6 bases). Trimming removed 10 bases at V and 7 bases at J, with 20 bases between. Germline CDR1 is MNHEY and CDR2 is SVGAGI. The CDR3 is made up of 14 amino acids. CDR3 amino acids: CATRLLSSVNEQFF. The CDR3 DNA reads TGTGCCACACGGCTTCTGTCTAGCGTTAATGAGCAGTTCTTC.

The chain recombines TRBV7-3 with TRBJ2-2; TRBD2 might be the D (5 bases). This CDR3 has 14 residues. V shed 2 bases and J shed 6 bases, with 10 bases lying between them. Germline assignment: CDR1 SGHTA and CDR2 FQGTGA. CDR3 DNA: TGTGCCAGCAGCTTAGAGGGAGTTCCCGGGGAGCTGTTTTTT. It is translated as CASSLEGVPGELFF.

The rearrangement uses TRBV6-5 and TRBJ1-5, with unresolved D. The CDR3 is 15 residues long. Between the trimmed V and J ends, which lost 8 bases and 0 bases, there was a span of 14 bases. Looked up from germline, CDR1 is MNHEY and CDR2 is SVGAGI. The CDR3 DNA sequence: TGTGCCAGCGAAAGTACCATAGCTAGCAATCAGCCCCAGCATTTT. Amino acid sequence: CASESTIASNQPQHF.